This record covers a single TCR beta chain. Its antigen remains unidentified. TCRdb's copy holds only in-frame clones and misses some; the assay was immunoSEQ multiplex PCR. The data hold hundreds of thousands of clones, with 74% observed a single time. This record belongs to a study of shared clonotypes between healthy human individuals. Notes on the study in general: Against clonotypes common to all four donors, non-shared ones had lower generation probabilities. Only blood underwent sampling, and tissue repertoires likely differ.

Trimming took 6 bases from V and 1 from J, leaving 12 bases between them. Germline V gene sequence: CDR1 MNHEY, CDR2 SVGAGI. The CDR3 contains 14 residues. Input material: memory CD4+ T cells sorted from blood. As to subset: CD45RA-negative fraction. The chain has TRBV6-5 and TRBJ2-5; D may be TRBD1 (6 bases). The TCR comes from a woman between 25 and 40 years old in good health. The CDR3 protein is CASRRRTAQETQYF. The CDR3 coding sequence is TGTGCCAGCAGGAGACGGACAGCCCAAGAGACCCAGTACTTC.